The 29 T cell receptor beta chains below all came from one sample that was sequenced in a study of OX40 agonist ivuxolimab in advanced cancers. The method was immunoSEQ multiplex PCR; TCRdb's version includes in-frame clones alone and lacks a portion of them. The table lists 20,000 to 30,000 clones, approximately 85% of them singletons. The sample was CD4+ or CD8+ T cells sorted from blood, taken in a trial of the OX40 agonist ivuxolimab. These receptor sequences come from an adult with an advanced solid tumor such as melanoma, head and neck, liver or kidney cancer.

J is TRBJ1-4 and V is TRBV19; a weak D match, TRBD1 (6 bases). This CDR3 has 14 amino acids. The germline V gene encodes CDR1 LNHDA and CDR2 SQIVND (reference sequence). V dropped 6 bases and J dropped 4 bases, with 12 bases sitting between them. CDR3 sequence: CASSHRVSNEKLFF. CDR3 in DNA: TGTGCCAGTAGCCACAGGGTCAGTAATGAAAAACTGTTTTTT.

The V call is TRBV27, the J call TRBJ1-5; D is undetermined. The V gene's germline CDR1 is MNHEY and CDR2 SMNVEV (reference sequence). This CDR3 comprises 16 residues. Trimming shortened V by 1 base and J by 0 bases, and 10 bases separated the two germline ends. The DNA for the CDR3 is TGTGCCAGCAGTTTATTTTCACCCCATAGCAATCAGCCCCAGCATTTT. Translating it yields CASSLFSPHSNQPQHF.

This clone was observed a single time. V is TRBV9 and J is TRBJ1-2, with 10 bases that match TRBD1. CDR1 SGDLS and CDR2 YYNGEE come from the germline V gene. The CDR3 consists of 15 residues. Trimming took 0 bases from V and 8 from J; bases not matched to a gene: 7. CDR3 protein: CASSVGRQGAWGYTF. In DNA form, the CDR3 reads TGTGCCAGCAGCGTAGGGAGACAGGGGGCGTGGGGCTACACCTTC.

This chain uses TRBV7-9 with TRBJ2-3; 7 bases are shared with TRBD1. V was clipped by 1 base and J by 2 bases; unmatched bases: 3. The CDR3 loop spans 15 amino acids. Germline V lookup: CDR1 SEHNR, CDR2 FQNEAQ (reference sequence). The DNA for the CDR3 is TGTGCCAGCAGCTTAGTAGGGACAGTCACAGATACGCAGTATTTT. Translating it yields CASSLVGTVTDTQYF. The full variable domain, with the rest looked up from reference TRBV7-9 and TRBJ2-3, is DTGVSQNPRHKITKRGQNVTFRCDPISEHNRLYWYRQTLGQGPEFLTYFQNEAQLEKSRLLSDRFSAERPKGSFSTLEIQRTEQGDSAMYLCASSLVGTVTDTQYFGPGTRLTVL.

Here the CDR3 DNA reads TGTGCCAGCAGTGAATGGGCCCCCCAGGGGGCTAACTATGGCTACACCTTC. It yields the protein CASSEWAPQGANYGYTF. The gene calls are TRBV25-1 and TRBJ1-2, with 7 bases fitting TRBD1. J gave up 0 bases and V 1 base, and 8 bases lay outside the gene matches. The germline CDR1 and CDR2 sequences are MGHDK and SYGVNS. The CDR3 length is 17 residues.

The chain uses TRBV11-2 and TRBJ2-4, with D perhaps TRBD1 (6 bases). From germline, CDR1 is SGHAT and CDR2 FQNNGV. The CDR3 contains 16 residues. Trimming removed 5 bases at V and 3 bases at J, with 17 bases between. This chain's CDR3 is CASSQNRASGKNIQYF. CDR3 DNA: TGTGCCAGCAGCCAAAACAGGGCTTCGGGCAAAAACATTCAGTACTTC.

The chain carries TRBV7-2 and TRBJ2-1; D tentatively fits TRBD1 or TRBD2 (5 bases each). This CDR3 comprises 15 residues. Germline assignment: CDR1 SGHTA and CDR2 FQGNSA. V lost 2 bases to trimming and J lost 0 bases, with 8 bases between them. The CDR3 sequence: CASSLLGTSYNEQFF. In DNA form, the CDR3 reads TGTGCCAGCAGCTTATTGGGGACCTCCTACAATGAGCAGTTCTTC.

The V gene is TRBV4-3, the J gene TRBJ2-3, with D possibly called TRBD1 or TRBD2 (5 bases each). The CDR3 contains 15 residues. Trimming removed 1 base at V and 5 bases at J, with 13 bases between. CDR1 LGHNA and CDR2 YSLEER come from the germline V gene. The CDR3 spells CASSQGGSGGDTQYF. CDR3 bases: TGCGCCAGCAGCCAAGGGGGGTCAGGCGGAGATACGCAGTATTTT.

The genes are TRBV19 and TRBJ2-7; weak D call: TRBD1 (6 bases). The CDR3 contains 14 residues. The V gene lost 3 bases and the J gene lost 0 bases, with 9 bases spanning the gap. The germline CDR1 and CDR2 sequences are LNHDA and SQIVND (reference sequence). The CDR3 DNA is TGTGCCAGTAGTATCGCAGGGGCCTCCTACGAGCAGTACTTC. As protein: CASSIAGASYEQYF.

The chain carries TRBV4-3 and TRBJ2-1; D is unclear. Trimming took off 1 base at V and 2 bases at J, with 9 bases between the two ends. Germline assignment: CDR1 LGHNA and CDR2 YSLEER. The CDR3 runs 15 residues. The CDR3 DNA reads as TGCGCCAGCAGCCAAGCCCCGACACCCTACAATGAGCAGTTCTTC. Protein product: CASSQAPTPYNEQFF.

This sequence joins TRBV6-6 and TRBJ1-1, with a weak D call TRBD1 (6 bases). CDR1 MNHNY and CDR2 SVGAGI come from the germline V gene (reference sequence). The CDR3 has 12 residues. V lost 8 bases to trimming and J lost 6 bases, with 13 bases between them. CDR3 residues: CASAGGLAEAFF. As DNA, the CDR3 is TGTGCCAGCGCCGGGGGGCTCGCTGAAGCTTTCTTT.

V gene TRBV11-2 combines with J gene TRBJ2-7; D is possibly TRBD1 or TRBD2 (7 bases each). From germline, CDR1 is SGHAT and CDR2 FQNNGV. The CDR3 runs 17 residues. Trimming stripped 3 bases from V and 3 bases from J, with 21 bases between. The CDR3 bases are TGTGCCAGCAGCTTTATTATAGGGGGCGCGGGAGACTACGAGCAGTACTTC. Its translation: CASSFIIGGAGDYEQYF.

This clone came up once. This chain uses TRBV27 with TRBJ2-1; 8 positions agree with TRBD1. CDR3 length: 13 amino acids. The J segment lost 10 bases and the V segment lost 8 bases, leaving 10 bases of the junction unmatched. CDR1 MNHEY and CDR2 SMNVEV come from the germline V gene (reference sequence). The DNA of the CDR3 is TGTGCCAGCGGCTGGACAGGGAGTCGGGAGCAGTTCTTC. Its translation: CASGWTGSREQFF.

The genes are TRBV7-2 and TRBJ2-2, with unresolved D. This CDR3 is built from 13 residues. CDR1 and CDR2 (germline): SGHTA, FQGNSA. The V end was cut by 5 bases, the J end by 1 base, with 5 bases between. The CDR3 sequence is CASSPVNTGELFF. In nucleotides, the CDR3 is TGTGCCAGCAGCCCAGTGAACACCGGGGAGCTGTTTTTT.

V usage is TRBV6-1 and J usage is TRBJ2-7, with D unclear. The CDR3 is made up of 14 amino acids. V dropped 7 bases and J dropped 2 bases, with 15 bases sitting between them. Germline loops: CDR1 MNHNS, CDR2 SASEGT. CDR3 protein: CASMGGGNPYEQYF. CDR3 nucleotides: TGTGCCAGCATGGGTGGCGGAAATCCCTACGAGCAGTACTTC.

This sequence joins TRBV9 and TRBJ2-7; maybe TRBD2 (6 bases). Germline CDR1 reads SGDLS; CDR2 reads YYNGEE. Trimming removed 0 bases at V and 3 bases at J, with 19 bases between. The CDR3 is made up of 17 amino acids. CDR3 amino acids: CASSVEDPGSGNYEQYF. Here the CDR3 DNA reads TGTGCCAGCAGCGTAGAGGACCCCGGGAGTGGCAACTACGAGCAGTACTTC.

This clone has a single count. The CDR3 here is CAISSEWTGEETQYF. CDR3 sequence (DNA): TGTGCCATCAGCTCGGAGTGGACAGGAGAAGAGACCCAGTACTTC. The chain employs TRBV10-3 and TRBJ2-5; 7 bases are shared with TRBD1. V shed 6 bases and J 3 bases; nucleotides not matched to a gene: 10. This CDR3 is built from 15 residues. Germline CDR1 reads ENHRY; CDR2 reads SYGVKD.

The V gene is TRBV27, the J gene TRBJ2-7; D is uncertain. The V gene's germline CDR1 is MNHEY and CDR2 SMNVEV (reference sequence). V lost 1 base to trimming and J lost 3 bases, with 13 bases between them. The CDR3 spans 15 residues. The CDR3 sequence is CASSLYAARYYEQYF. CDR3 bases: TGTGCCAGCAGTTTATATGCAGCGCGCTACTACGAGCAGTACTTC.

The V gene is TRBV6-1, the J gene TRBJ2-7, with TRBD2 identical over 11 bases. The CDR3 consists of 20 residues. With V trimmed by 3 bases and J by 4 bases, 20 bases remained unmatched. Germline CDR1 MNHNS, CDR2 SASEGT. DNA of the CDR3: TGTGCCAGCAGTGAGGGAGATTACTTCCCACTAGCGGGAGATCCTTACGAGCAGTACTTC. Protein: CASSEGDYFPLAGDPYEQYF.

The V gene is TRBV5-5, the J gene TRBJ2-7; D call uncertain. This CDR3 region has 11 residues. CDR1 is SGHKS and CDR2 is YYEKEE in the germline V gene (reference sequence). Trimming pared 5 bases from V and 4 bases from J, leaving 7 bases between. The CDR3: CASRGGYEQYF. Here the CDR3 DNA reads TGTGCCAGCAGAGGTGGGTACGAGCAGTACTTC. The full variable domain, completed using reference TRBV5-5 and TRBJ2-7, is DAGVTQSPTHLIKTRGQQVTLRCSPISGHKSVSWYQQVLGQGPQFIFQYYEKEERGRGNFPDRFSARQFPNYSSELNVNALLLGDSALYLCASRGGYEQYFGPGTRLTVT.

This clone is a singleton in its sample. The chain recombines TRBV27 with TRBJ2-1; a possible D gene is TRBD2 (5 bases). V was cut by 2 bases and J by 0 bases, with 8 bases left in between. Germline V CDR1 and CDR2: MNHEY, SMNVEV (reference sequence). CDR3 length: 15 residues. The chain's CDR3 is CASSLRGYSYNEQFF. DNA for the CDR3: TGTGCCAGCAGTTTACGCGGGTACTCCTACAATGAGCAGTTCTTC.

The J gene is TRBJ2-1, the V gene TRBV2; 8 bases are shared with TRBD1. With V trimmed by 10 bases and J by 5 bases, 10 bases remained unmatched. Germline V gene sequence: CDR1 SNHLY, CDR2 FYNNEI. The CDR3 is made up of 14 amino acids. CDR3 in DNA: TGTGCCACGGGCGGGGACAGGACAAACAATGAGCAGTTCTTC. Encoded protein: CATGGDRTNNEQFF.

The rearrangement uses TRBV25-1 and TRBJ2-2, with D tentatively TRBD1 (6 bases). The CDR3 runs to 14 residues. CDR1 and CDR2 from the germline V gene are MGHDK and SYGVNS. Between the trimmed V and J ends, which lost 4 bases and 1 base, there was a span of 7 bases. The CDR3 DNA reads as TGTGCCAGCAGTGTGACAGGGAACACCGGGGAGCTGTTTTTT. Translating gives CASSVTGNTGELFF.

This clone is medium-sized within its sample. The rearrangement joins TRBV6-5 to TRBJ1-1; possibly TRBD1 for D (5 bases). With 5 bases removed from V and 4 bases from J, the gap between germline ends came to 17 bases. Per germline, CDR1 MNHEY and CDR2 SVGAGI. CDR3 length equals 15 residues. Here the CDR3 reads CASSPRQWSGTEAFF. For the CDR3, the DNA is TGTGCCAGCAGTCCCCGACAGTGGTCGGGCACTGAAGCTTTCTTT.

The J gene is TRBJ2-3, the V gene TRBV5-4; 9 nucleotides match TRBD2. The J segment lost 2 bases and the V segment lost 3 bases, leaving 7 bases of the junction unmatched. CDR3 length equals 16 residues. Germline assignment: CDR1 SGHNT and CDR2 YYREEE (reference sequence). The CDR3 here is CASSSAGLATTDTQYF. CDR3 in DNA: TGTGCCAGCAGCTCCGCGGGACTAGCTACCACAGATACGCAGTATTTT.

The chain carries TRBV27 and TRBJ2-7; D uncertain. This CDR3 is 14 amino acids long. V was cut by 8 bases and J by 0 bases, with 14 bases left in between. Looked up from germline, CDR1 is MNHEY and CDR2 is SMNVEV (reference sequence). The CDR3 region has the DNA TGTGCCAGCGCCCCGGCGGCTCCCTCCTACGAGCAGTACTTC. Protein sequence: CASAPAAPSYEQYF.

The J gene is TRBJ2-1, the V gene TRBV15; D is ambiguous. V was clipped by 4 bases and J by 5 bases, with 9 bases between them. The CDR3 spans 13 residues. CDR1 is LNHNV and CDR2 is YYDKDF in the germline V gene (reference sequence). CDR3 region: CATSTKLNNEQFF. As DNA, the CDR3 is TGTGCCACCAGCACAAAACTAAACAATGAGCAGTTCTTC. The entire variable domain, with the rest obtained from reference TRBV15 and TRBJ2-1, is as follows: DAMVIQNPRYQVTQFGKPVTLSCSQTLNHNVMYWYQQKSSQAPKLLFHYYDKDFNNEADTPDNFQSRRPNTSFCFLDIRSPGLGDTAMYLCATSTKLNNEQFFGPGTRLTVL.

Worth noting for this clone: One end of the junction does not line up with germline, which may come from a read error. This chain links TRBV28 with TRBJ2-7, with D possibly TRBD2 on 6 matching bases. The CDR3 consists of 16 residues. Germline V lookup: CDR1 MDHEN, CDR2 SYDVKM. CDR3 coding DNA: TGTGCCAGCAGCCACGACCGGTCGGGAGATAGGTACGTGCAGTACTTC. Translation: CASSHDRSGDRYVQYF.

V and J are TRBV19 and TRBJ2-7, with D possibly being TRBD2 (6 bases). The CDR3 totals 14 residues. Germline CDR1 LNHDA, CDR2 SQIVND (reference sequence). Trimming stripped 1 base from V and 2 bases from J, with 9 bases between. In DNA form, the CDR3 reads TGTGCCAGTAGTATAGCTACGGGGGCCTACGAGCAGTACTTC. Translation: CASSIATGAYEQYF.